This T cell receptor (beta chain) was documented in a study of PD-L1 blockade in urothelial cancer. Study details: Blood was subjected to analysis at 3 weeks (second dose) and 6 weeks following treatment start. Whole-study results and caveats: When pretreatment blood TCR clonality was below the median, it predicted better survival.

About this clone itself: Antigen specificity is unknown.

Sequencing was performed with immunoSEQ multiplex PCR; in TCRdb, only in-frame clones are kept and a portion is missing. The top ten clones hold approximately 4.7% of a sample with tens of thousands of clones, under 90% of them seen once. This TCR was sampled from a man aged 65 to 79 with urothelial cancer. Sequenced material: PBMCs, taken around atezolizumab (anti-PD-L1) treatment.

The CDR3 DNA follows: TGCAGCGTCACACAGGGGGTAGATCAGCCCCAGCATTTT. Amino acid sequence: CSVTQGVDQPQHF. The chain is built from TRBV29-1 and TRBJ1-5; the match to TRBD1 covers 8 bases. The CDR3 sequence is 13 residues long. Germline CDR1 is SQVTM and CDR2 is ANQGSEA. Trimming at V came to 6 bases and at J to 5 bases, leaving 6 bases not matched to a gene.